A selection of T cell receptor beta chains follows, all from one sample in a study of T cell responses to AZD1222 COVID-19 vaccine. Clones were read by immunoSEQ multiplex PCR, and TCRdb kept only the in-frame ones, dropping some. This table holds 150,000 to 200,000 clones, 85% to 90% found once. This specimen consisted of peripheral blood, obtained on day 0 of AZD1222 vaccination. The receptors were sampled from an adult in good health. Each CDR3 is given with its conserved first and last residue. The order of the fields is J gene, V gene, D gene, clone size, CDR3 DNA, CDR3 protein. A D gene is named only where the DNA matches it firmly. For some rows the clone size is stated as once, few or many, or as a class when expanded; others skip it.

TRBJ2-1 | TRBV11-3 | NA | NA | TGTGCCAGCAGCTTAGGCCTTAACAATGAGCAGTTCTTC | CASSLGLNNEQFF
TRBJ2-6 | TRBV7-3 | TRBD1 | NA | TGTGCCAGCAGCGCCACAGGGGAGATTAATGGGGCCAACGTCCTGACTTTC | CASSATGEINGANVLTF
TRBJ2-1 | TRBV4-1 | TRBD2 | NA | TGCGCCAGCAGCCAAGATGGGACTACCTACAATGAGCAGTTCTTC | CASSQDGTTYNEQFF
TRBJ1-2 | TRBV6-2/TRBV6-3 | NA | NA | TGTGCCAGCAGTTACGATCTTCTGGGACCCCAGCTCGGCTACACCTTC | CASSYDLLGPQLGYTF
TRBJ1-2 | TRBV19 | NA | NA | TGTGCCAGTAGTATAGTAGCAGCAAACTATGGCTACACCTTC | CASSIVAANYGYTF
TRBJ1-5 | TRBV7-2 | TRBD1 | NA | TGTGCCAGCAGCAAGGACAGGGTTCAGCCCCAGCATTTT | CASSKDRVQPQHF
TRBJ1-1 | TRBV6-5 | NA | NA | TGTGCCAGCAGTTTAGTCGGGGGCGGGAACACTGAAGCTTTCTTT | CASSLVGGGNTEAFF
TRBJ1-6 | TRBV7-6 | NA | NA | TGTGCCAGCAGCCTCGAAGGGAATTCACCCCTCCACTTT | CASSLEGNSPLHF
TRBJ1-2 | TRBV4-2 | NA | NA | TGTGCCAGCAGCCAAGATCAAGCTAATAACTATGGCTACACCTTC | CASSQDQANNYGYTF
TRBJ2-5 | TRBV25-1 | NA | NA | TGTGCCAGCAGTGAAACGATCGGGGCCACCCAAGAGACCCAGTACTTC | CASSETIGATQETQYF
TRBJ1-1 | TRBV5-8 | NA | few | TGTGCCAGCAGCTTGAGCAGGCGACGAGCTTTCTTT | CASSLSRRRAFF
TRBJ2-4 | TRBV5-8 | TRBD1 | NA | TGTGCCAGCAGCTTACAGGGGCATGGAAACATTCAGTACTTC | CASSLQGHGNIQYF
TRBJ2-5 | TRBV7-2 | NA | few | TGTGCCAGCAGCTTAGAAACGGTCCAAGAGACCCAGTACTTC | CASSLETVQETQYF
TRBJ2-1 | TRBV6-2/TRBV6-3 | NA | NA | TGTGCCAGCAGCCCACAGGGAGGACCTGACAATGAGCAGTTCTTC | CASSPQGGPDNEQFF
TRBJ1-1 | TRBV30 | NA | NA | TGTGCCTGGAGGTTAGAGGCGGAAGCTTTCTTT | CAWRLEAEAFF
TRBJ1-3 | TRBV11-2 | NA | NA | TGTGCCAGCAGCTTTAGGGAGGAATTTGGAAACACCATATATTTT | CASSFREEFGNTIYF
TRBJ1-3 | TRBV3-1/TRBV3-2 | TRBD1 | NA | TGTGCCAGCAGCCATAACAGGGGGCAAGTTAGCACCATATATTTT | CASSHNRGQVSTIYF
TRBJ1-4 | TRBV5-1 | NA | NA | TGCGCCAGCAGCCAAGGGACGGCAACAACTAATGAAAAACTGTTTTTT | CASSQGTATTNEKLFF
TRBJ1-4 | TRBV19 | NA | NA | TGTGCCAGTAGTTCCTCCGCAGGGGAAAGTGAAAAACTGTTTTTT | CASSSSAGESEKLFF
TRBJ1-5 | TRBV7-8 | NA | NA | TGTGCCAGCAGCTTAGCGCGGAACTTTGCGACAGGCTATAGCAATCAGCCCCAGCATTTT | CASSLARNFATGYSNQPQHF
TRBJ1-4 | TRBV19 | NA | NA | TGTGCCAGTAGTGCGACCCTCCAGGTCGTAGCTAATGAAAAACTGTTTTTT | CASSATLQVVANEKLFF
TRBJ1-1 | TRBV11-1 | NA | NA | TGTGCCAGCAGCTCCCAAACTTTGACAGGCGAGAGACTCTTT | CASSSQTLTGERLF
TRBJ1-1 | TRBV7-2 | TRBD1 | NA | TGTGCCAGCAGCTTTACCGGGACAGGGGCCCCGAACACTGAAGCTTTCTTT | CASSFTGTGAPNTEAFF
TRBJ2-6 | TRBV9 | NA | NA | TGTGCCAGCAGCGTCCGACAGGCTTCCTCTGGGGCCAACGTCCTGACTTTC | CASSVRQASSGANVLTF
TRBJ2-6 | TRBV6-6 | TRBD1 | few | TGTGCCAGCAGTCTCGGACAGGAGATCTCTGGGGCCAACGTCCTGACTTTC | CASSLGQEISGANVLTF
TRBJ2-5 | TRBV13 | TRBD2 | few | TGTGCCAGCAGCCGGGGGGGCGGGCAAGAGACCCAGTACTTC | CASSRGGGQETQYF
TRBJ2-5 | TRBV3-1/TRBV3-2 | NA | few | TGTGCCAGCAGCCAAGAGACCCAGTACTTC | CASSQETQYF
TRBJ2-1 | TRBV7-8 | TRBD2 | once | TGTGCCAGCAGCTTATCCGGGACTAGCGGGAGCGAGCAGTTCTTC | CASSLSGTSGSEQFF